These T cell receptor beta chains were read from a single sample in a study of cytomegalovirus exposure and HLA in healthy donors. Produced via immunoSEQ multiplex PCR; TCRdb's table is partial and in-frame only. The sample table includes some 75,000 clones. The sequencing sample was made of PBMCs. These receptors all come from a boy aged 10-17 years in good health and CMV-seronegative. Each CDR3 is given with its conserved first and last residue. The order of the fields is J gene, D gene, V gene, CDR3 DNA, CDR3 protein. A D gene is named only where the DNA matches it firmly.

>TRBJ1-3|NA|TRBV6-1
TGTGCCAGCAGTGTGGGCAGCTACTCTGGAAACACCATATATTTT
CASSVGSYSGNTIYF
>TRBJ1-5|NA|TRBV7-2
TGTGCCAGCAGCTTAACGGGTTTTGGACAGCCCCAGCATTTT
CASSLTGFGQPQHF
>TRBJ2-3|TRBD1|TRBV10-3
TGTGCCATCAGTGGGGACCGGGACAGGGAGTACACAGATACGCAGTATTTT
CAISGDRDREYTDTQYF
>TRBJ2-1|TRBD2|TRBV7-3
TGTGCCAGCAGCTCCGGGACTAGCGGGACCGATGAGCAGTTCTTC
CASSSGTSGTDEQFF
>TRBJ2-1|NA|TRBV9
TGTGCCAGCAGCGTAGTTCCCCAGGATGAGCAGTTCTTC
CASSVVPQDEQFF
>TRBJ1-1|TRBD1|TRBV9
TGTGCCAGCAGCTCCCCACAGGGGCCAGGGGAGGAGGACACTGAAGCTTTCTTT
CASSSPQGPGEEDTEAFF
>TRBJ2-2|NA|TRBV5-5
TGTGCCAGCAGCTTGGGGCCTGCCACCGGGGAGCTGTTTTTT
CASSLGPATGELFF
>TRBJ1-1|TRBD1|TRBV6-5
TGTGCCAGCAGTAGACGGGACAGTAACACTGAAGCTTTCTTT
CASSRRDSNTEAFF
>TRBJ2-2|TRBD2|TRBV10-3
TGTGCCATCAGTGAGTGGACTAGCGGTACAGGGGAGCTGTTTTTT
CAISEWTSGTGELFF
>TRBJ2-1|TRBD2|TRBV6-5
TGTGCCAGCCGCGGGACTAGAATTGGTCTGGGTGAGCAGTTCTTC
CASRGTRIGLGEQFF
>TRBJ1-6|NA|TRBV5-6
TGTGCCAGCAGCTTTTCTTTAGTTCCGGGGTCACCCCTCCACTTT
CASSFSLVPGSPLHF
>TRBJ1-1|NA|TRBV7-9
TGTGCCAGCAGGCGGGGAAATGAAGCTTTCTTT
CASRRGNEAFF
>TRBJ1-2|NA|TRBV6-5
TGTGCCAGCAGTTACGAAGCCGATAGATATGGCTACACCTTC
CASSYEADRYGYTF
>TRBJ1-2|NA|TRBV9
TGTGCCAGCACGGGGGGATACGGGTATGGCTACACCTTC
CASTGGYGYGYTF
>TRBJ2-7|NA|TRBV4-2
TGTGCCAGCAGCCAAGATATAGAACGGTCCTACGAGCAGTACTTC
CASSQDIERSYEQYF
>TRBJ2-5|NA|TRBV19
TGTGCCAGTAGGGACTTTTTACAAGAGACCCAGTACTTC
CASRDFLQETQYF